These 19 T cell receptor beta chains were all obtained from the same sample, sequenced in a study of T cell changes during pregnancy in multiple sclerosis. This table comes from immunoSEQ multiplex PCR, and its TCRdb copy is limited to in-frame clones, with some not included. The table records about 44,000 clones, more than 90% of them present only once. Sequences were derived from CD4+ T cells from peripheral blood mononuclear cells, sampled in the first trimester of pregnancy. The receptors were gathered from a female donor with multiple sclerosis, enrolled in a pregnancy study.

The count of this clone is one. The chain recombines TRBV7-2 with TRBJ2-5, with 8 bases fitting TRBD2. Trimming took 5 bases from V and 1 from J; bases not matched to a gene: 3. The CDR3 has 14 residues. Germline V gene lookup returns CDR1 SGHTA and CDR2 FQGNSA. The CDR3 region has the DNA TGTGCCAGCAGCCCCGGGAGGGGCCAAGAGACCCAGTACTTC. It encodes CASSPGRGQETQYF.

The rearrangement links TRBV5-1 to TRBJ1-2; the D gene is possibly TRBD1 (6 bases). The CDR3 consists of 14 residues. Germline-derived CDR1 and CDR2 are SGHRS and YFSETQ. The ends were cut back, 0 bases at V and 9 bases at J, with 15 bases in the middle. The CDR3 reads CASSLDRETGRYTF. CDR3 sequence (DNA): TGCGCCAGCAGCTTGGACAGGGAAACAGGGCGCTACACCTTC.

This clone was recorded once. V and J are TRBV20-1 and TRBJ2-7; no firm D call. The CDR3 is 11 residues long. V was cut by 2 bases and J by 4 bases, with 6 bases left in between. CDR1 DFQATT and CDR2 SNEGSKA come from the germline V gene (reference sequence). The CDR3 is CSARLVYEQYF. The CDR3 DNA is TGCAGTGCTAGACTAGTTTACGAGCAGTACTTC.

This clone was seen only once. The rearrangement joins TRBV11-1 to TRBJ2-1; 9 positions agree with TRBD2. CDR3 size: 17 residues. The ends lost 6 bases at V and 3 bases at J; junction bases unmatched: 12. Germline V CDR1 and CDR2: SGHAT, FQDESV (reference sequence). Written as DNA, the CDR3 is TGTGCCAGCAGTATAACCCTAGCGGGATCCATCTACAATGAGCAGTTCTTC. Translating it yields CASSITLAGSIYNEQFF.

The chain employs TRBV11-1 and TRBJ2-4; 8 bases are a match to TRBD2. Germline trimming cut 1 base from V and 9 bases from J; bases unmatched to any gene: 17. CDR3 length equals 18 residues. Germline V gene sequence: CDR1 SGHAT, CDR2 FQDESV (reference sequence). CDR3 bases: TGTGCCAGCAGCTTAGACACGCGGCGGGAGGCTGGTTCGAGCATTCAGTACTTC. Protein: CASSLDTRREAGSSIQYF.

The chain carries TRBV28 and TRBJ2-7; 8 positions agree with TRBD2. V lost 7 bases to trimming and J lost 7 bases; unmatched junction nucleotides: 18. The CDR3 is 16 residues long. The germline CDR1 and CDR2 sequences are MDHEN and SYDVKM. CDR3 sequence: CASKSGSVPSLGEQYF. The CDR3 bases are TGTGCCAGCAAAAGCGGGAGCGTCCCTTCCCTTGGGGAGCAGTACTTC.

The gene calls are TRBV19 and TRBJ2-3; 8 nucleotides agree with TRBD1. The germline gives CDR1 LNHDA, CDR2 SQIVND (reference sequence). Losses at the gene ends were 10 bases for V and 2 bases for J; bases not matched to a gene: 8. The CDR3 has 14 amino acids. CDR3 loop: CATSTGASTDTQYF. The CDR3 DNA follows: TGTGCCACATCGACAGGGGCATCCACAGATACGCAGTATTTT.

V gene TRBV19 combines with J gene TRBJ2-2, with 13 positions matching TRBD2. The germline CDR1 and CDR2 sequences are LNHDA and SQIVND (reference sequence). CDR3 length equals 16 residues. The V segment lost 6 bases and the J segment 7 bases; nucleotides outside the gene matches: 8. The CDR3 DNA reads as TGTGCCAGTAGAAAACTAGCGGGAGGGCCGGACGGGGAGCTGTTTTTT. Encoded protein: CASRKLAGGPDGELFF.

This chain links TRBV5-1 with TRBJ1-1, with 11 bases lining up with TRBD1. The V segment lost 3 bases and the J segment 4 bases; nucleotides outside the gene matches: 8. Germline CDR1 SGHRS, CDR2 YFSETQ. This CDR3 has 16 amino acids. In DNA, the CDR3 is TGCGCCAGCAGCTGGACAGGGGGCGTTTTGGTCACTGAAGCTTTCTTT. Translated, it gives CASSWTGGVLVTEAFF.

Comment on this clone: In the same sample, other DNA sequences code for this CDR3. The chain links TRBV7-9 to TRBJ2-3, with a weak D call TRBD1 (6 bases). V was cut by 3 bases and J by 2 bases, with 6 bases left in between. CDR1 is SEHNR, CDR2 FQNEAQ, per germline (reference sequence). The CDR3 has 13 residues. In DNA form, the CDR3 reads TGTGCCAGCAGCTTGGGGGCCACAGATACGCAGTATTTT. This sequence encodes CASSLGATDTQYF.

The chain joins TRBV6-6 to TRBJ2-7; tentative D call: TRBD2 (5 bases). Per germline, CDR1 MNHNY and CDR2 SVGAGI (reference sequence). CDR3 length: 14 residues. Trimming removed 7 bases from V and 0 bases from J, with 13 bases in between. CDR3 DNA: TGTGCCAGCACCCAAGCGGAATCCTCCTACGAGCAGTACTTC. Its translation is CASTQAESSYEQYF.

The chain uses TRBV7-9 and TRBJ1-1; no clear D gene. The CDR3 contains 13 residues. Germline CDR1 SEHNR, CDR2 FQNEAQ (reference sequence). The V end was cut by 3 bases, the J end by 3 bases, with 8 bases between. CDR3 DNA: TGTGCCAGCAGCTTTAACCGGGACACTGAAGCTTTCTTT. The encoded protein is CASSFNRDTEAFF.

This chain uses TRBV19 with TRBJ1-1, with TRBD1 matching over 7 bases. Per the germline V gene, CDR1 is LNHDA and CDR2 is SQIVND (reference sequence). The CDR3 is 14 residues long. V was clipped by 4 bases and J by 5 bases; unmatched bases: 7. The CDR3 loop is CASSTGDRVTEAFF. CDR3 in DNA: TGTGCCAGTAGTACCGGGGACAGAGTGACTGAAGCTTTCTTT.

V gene TRBV11-2 combines with J gene TRBJ1-3, with TRBD1 matching over 9 bases. The germline V gene encodes CDR1 SGHAT and CDR2 FQNNGV. V was pared by 5 bases and J by 1 base, with 12 bases of the junction left unmatched. There are 18 residues in the CDR3. CDR3 nucleotides: TGTGCCAGCAGCACTACAGGGGGCAGTAGTCTTTCTGGAAACACCATATATTTT. This sequence encodes CASSTTGGSSLSGNTIYF.

This chain connects TRBV6-5 to TRBJ2-7; 9 bases match TRBD2. Germline V gene sequence: CDR1 MNHEY, CDR2 SVGAGI. V was pared by 6 bases and J by 4 bases, with 10 bases of the junction left unmatched. The CDR3 covers 15 residues. The CDR3 DNA sequence: TGTGCCAGCAGCCGCCTGACTAGCGGAGAATACGAGCAGTACTTC. Translated: CASSRLTSGEYEQYF.

This clone was seen once. V gene TRBV7-2 combines with J gene TRBJ2-7; 8 positions agree with TRBD2. The CDR3 has 15 amino acids. V dropped 5 bases and J dropped 2; count of bases not matched to a gene: 8. Germline V gene sequence: CDR1 SGHTA, CDR2 FQGNSA. The CDR3 reads CASSPYSGGAYEQYF. DNA of the CDR3: TGTGCCAGCAGCCCTTACAGCGGGGGCGCCTACGAGCAGTACTTC.

The chain recombines TRBV5-6 with TRBJ1-2, with D hard to call. The CDR3 contains 13 residues. Germline CDR1 SGHDT, CDR2 YYEEEE. Trimming cost V 1 base and J 2 bases, with 6 bases left between them. CDR3 region: CASSLNGNYGYTF. CDR3 bases: TGTGCCAGCAGCTTGAATGGCAACTATGGCTACACCTTC.

Only one count was recorded for this clone. V is TRBV29-1 and J is TRBJ2-1, with 8 bases lining up with TRBD2. The CDR3 length is 13 residues. CDR1 and CDR2 (germline): SQVTM, ANQGSEA. J was trimmed by 4 bases and V by 4 bases; bases with no gene match: 3. As DNA, the CDR3 is TGCAGCGTTGCAGCGGGAGTGTACAATGAGCAGTTCTTC. This translates into CSVAAGVYNEQFF.

J is TRBJ2-7 and V is TRBV6-5, with 11 positions matching TRBD2. The CDR3 has 15 amino acids. V lost 6 bases and J lost 2; bases outside the gene matches: 6. CDR1 MNHEY and CDR2 SVGAGI come from the germline V gene. As DNA, the CDR3 is TGTGCCAGCAGGGTACTAGCGGGGGATACCTACGAGCAGTACTTC. Encoded protein: CASRVLAGDTYEQYF.